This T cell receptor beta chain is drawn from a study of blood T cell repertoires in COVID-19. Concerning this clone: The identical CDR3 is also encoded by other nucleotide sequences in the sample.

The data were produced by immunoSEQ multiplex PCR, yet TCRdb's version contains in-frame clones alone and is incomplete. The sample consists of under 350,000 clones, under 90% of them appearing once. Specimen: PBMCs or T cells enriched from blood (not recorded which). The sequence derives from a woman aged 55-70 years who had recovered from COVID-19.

The CDR3 protein is CSAGTSGGGEQYF. Written as DNA, the CDR3 is TGCAGCGCTGGGACTAGCGGGGGAGGCGAGCAGTACTTC. The V and J genes are TRBV29-1 and TRBJ2-7; 14 bases agree with TRBD2. V gave up 7 bases and J gave up 6 bases; unmatched junction bases: 5. The length of the CDR3 is 13 residues. From germline, CDR1 is SQVTM and CDR2 ANQGSEA.